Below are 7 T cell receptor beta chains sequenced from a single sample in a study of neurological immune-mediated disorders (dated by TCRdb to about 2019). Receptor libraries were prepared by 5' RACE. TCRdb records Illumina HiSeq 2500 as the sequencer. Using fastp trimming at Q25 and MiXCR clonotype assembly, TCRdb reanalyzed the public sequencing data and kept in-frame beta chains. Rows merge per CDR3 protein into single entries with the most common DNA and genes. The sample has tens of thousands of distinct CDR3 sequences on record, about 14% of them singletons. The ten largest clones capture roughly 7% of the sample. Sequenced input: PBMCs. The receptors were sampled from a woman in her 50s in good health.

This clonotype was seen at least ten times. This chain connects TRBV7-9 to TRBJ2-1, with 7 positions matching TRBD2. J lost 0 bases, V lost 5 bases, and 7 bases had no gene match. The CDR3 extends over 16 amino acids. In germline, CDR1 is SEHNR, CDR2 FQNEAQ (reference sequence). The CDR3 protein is CASSLSLADSYNEQFF. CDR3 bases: TGTGCCAGCAGCCTAAGCCTAGCGGACTCCTACAATGAGCAGTTCTTC.

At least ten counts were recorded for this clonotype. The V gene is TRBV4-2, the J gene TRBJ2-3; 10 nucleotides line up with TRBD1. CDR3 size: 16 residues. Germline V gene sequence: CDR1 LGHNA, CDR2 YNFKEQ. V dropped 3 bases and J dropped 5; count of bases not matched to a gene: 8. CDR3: CASSHPGTGAIDTQYF. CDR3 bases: TGTGCCAGCAGCCACCCCGGGACAGGGGCGATAGATACGCAGTATTTT.

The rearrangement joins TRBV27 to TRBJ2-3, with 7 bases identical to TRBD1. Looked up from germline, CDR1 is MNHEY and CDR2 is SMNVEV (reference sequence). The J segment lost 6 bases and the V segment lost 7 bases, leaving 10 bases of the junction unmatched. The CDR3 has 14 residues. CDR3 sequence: CASKRGRGADTQYF. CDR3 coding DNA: TGTGCCAGCAAGAGGGGGCGCGGAGCCGATACGCAGTATTTT.

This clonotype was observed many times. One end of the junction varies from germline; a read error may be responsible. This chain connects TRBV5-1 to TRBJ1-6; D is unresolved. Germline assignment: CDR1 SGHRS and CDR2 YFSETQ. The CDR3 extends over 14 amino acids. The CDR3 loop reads CASSLVGDSSALHF. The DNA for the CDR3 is TGCGCCAGCAGCCTCGTTGGTGACTCTTCAGCCCTCCACTTT.

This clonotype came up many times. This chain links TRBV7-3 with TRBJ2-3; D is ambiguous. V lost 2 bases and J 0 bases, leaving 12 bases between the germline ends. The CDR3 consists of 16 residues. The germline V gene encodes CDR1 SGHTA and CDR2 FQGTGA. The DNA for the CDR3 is TGTGCCAGCAGCTTAGCCCCGGTCACTAGCACAGATACGCAGTATTTT. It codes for CASSLAPVTSTDTQYF.

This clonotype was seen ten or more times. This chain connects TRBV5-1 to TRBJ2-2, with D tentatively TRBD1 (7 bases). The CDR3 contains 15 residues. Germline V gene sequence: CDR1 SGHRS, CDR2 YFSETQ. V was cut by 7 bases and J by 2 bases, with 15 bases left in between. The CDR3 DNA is TGCGCCAGCCGTGGAGGGGGCGCAAACACCGGGGAGCTGTTTTTT. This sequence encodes CASRGGGANTGELFF.

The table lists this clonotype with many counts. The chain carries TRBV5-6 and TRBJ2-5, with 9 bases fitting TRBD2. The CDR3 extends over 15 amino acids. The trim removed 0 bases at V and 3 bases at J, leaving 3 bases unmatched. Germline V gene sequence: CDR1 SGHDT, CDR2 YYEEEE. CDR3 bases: TGTGCCAGCAGCTTGGTTAGCGGGAGTAAAGAGACCCAGTACTTC. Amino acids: CASSLVSGSKETQYF. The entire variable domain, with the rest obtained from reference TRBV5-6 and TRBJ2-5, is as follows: DAGVTQSPTHLIKTRGQQVTLRCSPKSGHDTVSWYQQALGQGPQFIFQYYEEEERQRGNFPDRFSGHQFPNYSSELNVNALLLGDSALYLCASSLVSGSKETQYFGPGTRLLVL.